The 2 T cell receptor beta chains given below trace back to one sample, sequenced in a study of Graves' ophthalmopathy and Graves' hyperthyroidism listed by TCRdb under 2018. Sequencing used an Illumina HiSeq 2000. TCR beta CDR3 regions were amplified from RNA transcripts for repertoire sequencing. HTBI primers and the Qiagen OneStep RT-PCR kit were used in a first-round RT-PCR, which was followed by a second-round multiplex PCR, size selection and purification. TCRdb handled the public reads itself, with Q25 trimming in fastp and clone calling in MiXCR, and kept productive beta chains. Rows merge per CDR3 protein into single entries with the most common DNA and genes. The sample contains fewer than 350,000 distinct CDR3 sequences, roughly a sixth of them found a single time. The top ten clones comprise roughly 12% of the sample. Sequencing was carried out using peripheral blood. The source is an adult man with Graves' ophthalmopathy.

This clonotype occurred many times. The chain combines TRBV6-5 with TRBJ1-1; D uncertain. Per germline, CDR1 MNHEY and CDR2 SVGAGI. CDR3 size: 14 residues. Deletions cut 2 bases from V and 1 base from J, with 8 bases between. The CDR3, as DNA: TGTGCCAGCAGTTACGCACTTACGAACACTGAAGCTTTCTTT. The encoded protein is CASSYALTNTEAFF.

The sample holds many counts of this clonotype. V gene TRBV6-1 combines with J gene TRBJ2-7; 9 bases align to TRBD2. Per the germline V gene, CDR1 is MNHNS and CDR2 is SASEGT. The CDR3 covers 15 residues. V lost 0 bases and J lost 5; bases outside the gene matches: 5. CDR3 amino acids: CASSEASGGGDEQYF. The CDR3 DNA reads TGTGCCAGCAGTGAAGCCTCGGGCGGGGGGGACGAGCAGTACTTC.